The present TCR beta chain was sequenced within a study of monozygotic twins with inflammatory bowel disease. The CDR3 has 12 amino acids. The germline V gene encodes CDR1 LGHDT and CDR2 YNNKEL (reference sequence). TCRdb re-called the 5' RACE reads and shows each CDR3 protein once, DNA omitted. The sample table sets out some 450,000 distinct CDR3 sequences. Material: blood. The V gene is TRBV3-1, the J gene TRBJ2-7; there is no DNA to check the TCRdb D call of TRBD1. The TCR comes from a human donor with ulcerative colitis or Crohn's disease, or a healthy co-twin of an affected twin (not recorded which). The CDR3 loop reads CASSHFPGEQYF.